The subject of this entry is one TCR beta chain. Its antigen remains unidentified. This specimen belongs to a study of T cell responses to AZD1222 COVID-19 vaccine. Whole-study results and caveats: Per reports, nearly half of all spike-specific TCRs target regions that are unmutated in variants. Among AZD1222 vaccinees, only 5 to 7 were seropositive at baseline. Without day 14 samples, only post-peak T cell repertoires were studied. Most donors were white British and more were female, and clonal diversity was possibly underestimated.

Generated by immunoSEQ multiplex PCR, the TCRdb table keeps only in-frame clones and is missing some. The data hold 90,000 to 120,000 clones, with roughly 90% observed a single time. The source of this sequence is an adult in good health. This specimen was peripheral blood, taken on day 0 of MenACWY control vaccination.

CDR3 DNA: TGTGCCAGCAGCGGACTAGCGGGGGAAGATACGCAGTATTTT. Encoded protein: CASSGLAGEDTQYF. The rearrangement uses TRBV6-2 or TRBV6-3 and TRBJ2-3; 13 positions match TRBD2. The CDR3 covers 14 residues. Trimming cost V 6 bases and J 5 bases; bases outside gene matches: 2. CDR1 and CDR2 from the germline V gene are MNHEY and SVGEGT.